The rows below give T cell receptor beta chains drawn from one sample of a study of blood T cell repertoires in COVID-19. Some clones are missing from TCRdb's copy, which holds only in-frame ones; the method was immunoSEQ multiplex PCR. The sample yields about 200,000 clones, more than 75% seen once. Sequencing was performed on peripheral blood. These receptors originate from a middle-aged woman with COVID-19, enrolled during active disease. CDR3s include the opening cysteine and the closing phenylalanine or tryptophan. D genes are given only for firm matches. Size is stated for part of the rows, as once, few or many counts, or as a class when the clone is expanded.

cdr3_aa j_call v_call cdr3_length d_call clone_size
CASTRVEVDYGYTF TRBJ1-2 TRBV28 14 - -
CASSARTGAGNTIYF TRBJ1-3 TRBV5-8 15 TRBD1 few
CAWNSGGYEQYF TRBJ2-7 TRBV30 12 TRBD2 -
CAWSPGLNNEKLFF TRBJ1-4 TRBV30 14 - -
CASSQDWGGGYGYTF TRBJ1-2 TRBV4-3 15 - -
CASSLVASRSSTDTQYF TRBJ2-3 TRBV11-2 17 - -
CASSRLSPGFSMDEQFF TRBJ2-1 TRBV3-1/TRBV3-2 17 - -
CASSYSVRSFEQYF TRBJ2-7 TRBV6-5 14 - -
CASSLTLAGGFSTDTQYF TRBJ2-3 TRBV7-6 18 TRBD2 -
CASSQDAGGEETQYF TRBJ2-5 TRBV4-1 15 TRBD2 -
CASSEGTGGSLETQYF TRBJ2-5 TRBV25-1 16 TRBD2 -
CASSRAVDEKLFF TRBJ1-4 TRBV19 13 - -
CSVGAPGQGYTF TRBJ1-2 TRBV29-1 12 - few
CASSRWDSQGYTF TRBJ1-2 TRBV6-2/TRBV6-3 13 TRBD1 -
CASSSQGYNSPLHF TRBJ1-6 TRBV5-1 14 - -
CASSPTTGNQPQHF TRBJ1-5 TRBV5-1 14 - -
CASSDLLRGGPNEKLFF TRBJ1-4 TRBV6-4 17 - -